Following are 16 T cell receptor beta chains from one sample sequenced in a study of shared clonotypes between healthy human individuals. Data came from immunoSEQ multiplex PCR; TCRdb stores just in-frame clones and leaves some out. The top ten clones hold approximately 0.062% of a sample with about 530,000 clones, almost 97% of them seen once. Sequenced: naive CD4+ T cells sorted from blood. The subset here: CD45RA+ positively selected. The receptors derive from a woman under 40 in good health.

V usage is TRBV5-1 and J usage is TRBJ1-3; possibly TRBD1 for D (6 bases). V was clipped by 1 base and J by 3 bases, with 14 bases between them. The germline CDR1 and CDR2 sequences are SGHRS and YFSETQ. The CDR3 has 16 amino acids. CDR3 residues: CASSLTETGLGNTIYF. The CDR3 DNA reads TGCGCCAGCAGCTTGACTGAGACAGGTCTTGGAAACACCATATATTTT.

The chain couples TRBV4-2 to TRBJ2-7; possible D gene TRBD2, 7 bases. CDR3 length: 16 residues. Per germline, CDR1 LGHNA and CDR2 YNFKEQ. V was clipped by 4 bases and J by 2 bases, with 18 bases between them. CDR3: CASSPEGGGVTYEQYF. CDR3 coding DNA: TGTGCCAGCAGCCCCGAGGGAGGGGGAGTAACCTACGAGCAGTACTTC.

The chain links TRBV30 to TRBJ2-5; tentative D call: TRBD2 (6 bases). Deletions cut 1 base from V and 6 bases from J, with 18 bases between. CDR3 length equals 15 residues. The V gene's germline CDR1 is GTSNPN and CDR2 SVGIG (reference sequence). This CDR3 reads CAWSGDPLAYQTQYF. Here the CDR3 DNA reads TGTGCCTGGAGTGGCGATCCACTAGCATATCAGACCCAGTACTTC.

V and J are TRBV28 and TRBJ1-4; D is undetermined. V was trimmed by 2 bases and J by 8 bases, leaving 6 bases between them. Per germline, CDR1 MDHEN and CDR2 SYDVKM. The CDR3 runs to 12 residues. CDR3 sequence: CASSLRAEKLFF. The CDR3, as DNA: TGTGCCAGCAGTTTAAGGGCGGAAAAACTGTTTTTT.

This clone was seen just once. V usage is TRBV7-9 and J usage is TRBJ2-5; TRBD1 agrees at 9 bases. Looked up from germline, CDR1 is SEHNR and CDR2 is FQNEAQ (reference sequence). Germline trimming cut 4 bases from V and 4 bases from J; bases unmatched to any gene: 10. The CDR3 is 16 amino acids. In DNA, the CDR3 is TGTGCCAGCAGCTCCAGGGGACAGGGCTTTCTAGAGACCCAGTACTTC. Its protein is CASSSRGQGFLETQYF.

This chain joins TRBV5-4 and TRBJ1-1, with 9 bases aligning to TRBD1. Germline values: CDR1 SGHNT, CDR2 YYREEE (reference sequence). V lost 3 bases to trimming and J lost 4 bases; unmatched junction nucleotides: 7. The CDR3 loop spans 15 amino acids. This chain's CDR3 is CASSSDRGSGTEAFF. The CDR3 DNA follows: TGTGCCAGCAGCTCAGACAGGGGGTCGGGCACTGAAGCTTTCTTT.

The rearrangement joins TRBV5-1 to TRBJ1-2; D uncertain. Trimming shortened V by 1 base and J by 0 bases, and 13 bases separated the two germline ends. The CDR3 has 16 residues. Germline V gene lookup returns CDR1 SGHRS and CDR2 YFSETQ. DNA for the CDR3: TGCGCCAGCAGCTTGCTTGTTGGATCATCTAACTATGGCTACACCTTC. It translates to CASSLLVGSSNYGYTF. Full variable domain (remainder filled in from reference TRBV5-1 and TRBJ1-2): KAGVTQTPRYLIKTRGQQVTLSCSPISGHRSVSWYQQTPGQGLQFLFEYFSETQRNKGNFPGRFSGRQFSNSRSEMNVSTLELGDSALYLCASSLLVGSSNYGYTFGSGTRLTVV.

The genes are TRBV10-2 and TRBJ2-5; 8 bases map to TRBD1. With 6 bases clipped from V and 4 bases from J, the junction kept 10 bases outside the gene matches. This CDR3 has 15 residues. Germline loops: CDR1 WSHSY, CDR2 SAAADI. The CDR3: CASRTQGEMGETQYF. In DNA form, the CDR3 reads TGCGCCAGCAGAACACAGGGGGAGATGGGAGAGACCCAGTACTTC.

Here the CDR3 DNA reads TGTGCCAGCAGTTACGCGACGGCCCCTGGGGCCTACGAGCAGTACTTC. Translation: CASSYATAPGAYEQYF. The chain combines TRBV6-5 with TRBJ2-5; D is uncertain. The J call may not be correct, given that the DNA end is closer to TRBJ2-7. Germline V CDR1 and CDR2: MNHEY, SVGAGI. CDR3 length: 16 amino acids.

The chain combines TRBV18 with TRBJ1-2; the match to TRBD1 covers 7 bases. J was trimmed by 8 bases and V by 6 bases; bases with no gene match: 18. Germline values: CDR1 KGHSH, CDR2 LQKENI. This CDR3 has 16 amino acids. CDR3 sequence (DNA): TGTGCCAGCTCTCCATCATTCGATGGGACAGAGGGAGGCTACACCTTC. Its protein is CASSPSFDGTEGGYTF. The entire variable domain, with the rest obtained from reference TRBV18 and TRBJ1-2, is as follows: NAGVMQNPRHLVRRRGQEARLRCSPMKGHSHVYWYRQLPEEGLKFMVYLQKENIIDESGMPKERFSAEFPKEGPSILRIQQVVRGDSAAYFCASSPSFDGTEGGYTFGSGTRLTVV.

Worth noting for this clone: An end of the junction does not agree with germline; a read error may underlie this. This chain uses TRBV30 with TRBJ1-3, with D uncertain. This CDR3 comprises 13 residues. The germline V gene has CDR1 GTSNPN and CDR2 SVGIG (reference sequence). CDR3 region: CSWSSGTGNTIYF. CDR3 nucleotides: TGTTCCTGGAGCTCTGGGACTGGAAACACCATATATTTT. Supplemented by reference TRBV30 and TRBJ1-3, the full variable domain reads SQTIHQWPATLVQPVGSPLSLECTVEGTSNPNLYWYRQAAGRGLQLLFYSVGIGQISSEVPQNLSASRPQDRQFILSSKKLLLSDSGFYLCSWSSGTGNTIYFGEGSWLTVV.

The chain joins TRBV4-2 to TRBJ2-3; D is ambiguous. V shed 4 bases and J shed 7 bases, with 9 bases lying between them. CDR3 size: 12 residues. Germline loops: CDR1 LGHNA, CDR2 YNFKEQ. The CDR3 loop is CASSLEQNTQYF. CDR3 nucleotides: TGTGCCAGCAGCCTGGAGCAAAATACGCAGTATTTT.

The chain employs TRBV10-1 and TRBJ2-5; 8 bases map to TRBD2. V shed 3 bases and J 5 bases; nucleotides not matched to a gene: 11. The V gene's germline CDR1 is WNHNN and CDR2 SYGVQD (reference sequence). The CDR3 runs 16 residues. DNA for the CDR3: TGCGCCAGCAGTGATCATGGACTAGCCCGCCAGGAGACCCAGTACTTC. As protein: CASSDHGLARQETQYF.

The chain carries TRBV11-2 and TRBJ2-7; 7 nucleotides align to TRBD1. The junction had 3 bases not matched to a gene; V was cut back by 1 base and J by 3 bases. The CDR3 loop spans 14 amino acids. Per germline, CDR1 SGHAT and CDR2 FQNNGV. This CDR3 reads CASSLVDRLYEQYF. In nucleotides, the CDR3 is TGTGCCAGCAGCTTAGTGGACAGGCTCTACGAGCAGTACTTC.

This sequence joins TRBV15 and TRBJ2-1; D is unresolved. CDR1 and CDR2 from the germline V gene are LNHNV and YYDKDF (reference sequence). The germline V and J ends were trimmed by 0 bases and 0 bases, with 9 bases remaining between them. The CDR3 is made up of 16 amino acids. CDR3 loop: CATSRDVGYSYNEQFF. The CDR3 DNA reads TGTGCCACCAGCAGAGATGTTGGGTACTCCTACAATGAGCAGTTCTTC.

The chain has TRBV19 and TRBJ2-3; 9 bases align to TRBD2. Germline assignment: CDR1 LNHDA and CDR2 SQIVND (reference sequence). V lost 4 bases to trimming and J lost 0 bases; unmatched junction nucleotides: 8. The CDR3 is 17 residues long. CDR3 sequence (DNA): TGTGCCAGTAGTACCGCTAGCGGGGTGGAAAGCACAGATACGCAGTATTTT. It yields the protein CASSTASGVESTDTQYF.